The 15 T cell receptor beta chains listed next were all sequenced from one sample in a study of OX40 agonist ivuxolimab in advanced cancers. TCRdb's copy holds only in-frame clones and misses some; the assay was immunoSEQ multiplex PCR. The table includes 70,000 to 75,000 clones, roughly four fifths detected once. The source material was CD4+ or CD8+ T cells sorted from blood, sampled in a trial of the OX40 agonist ivuxolimab. The origin of the receptors is an adult with an advanced solid tumor such as melanoma, head and neck, liver or kidney cancer.

CDR3 sequence: CSVVQAGEAFF. CDR3 nucleotides: TGCAGCGTTGTCCAAGCGGGTGAAGCTTTCTTT. The genes are TRBV29-1 and TRBJ1-1, with D unresolved. The CDR3 is made up of 11 amino acids. Germline CDR1 and CDR2: SQVTM and ANQGSEA. Trimming pared 4 bases from V and 7 bases from J, leaving 10 bases between.

This clone was picked up a small number of times. The chain couples TRBV29-1 to TRBJ2-2; D unclear. V lost 6 bases and J lost 0, with 14 bases in between. CDR3 length: 15 amino acids. Germline CDR1 and CDR2: SQVTM and ANQGSEA. For the CDR3, the DNA is TGCAGCGTCGCGGACGGAGTCGCGAACACCGGGGAGCTGTTTTTT. It is translated as CSVADGVANTGELFF.

The sample holds a few counts of this clone. The V gene is TRBV29-1, the J gene TRBJ2-7; perhaps TRBD2 as D (5 bases). The CDR3 has 12 amino acids. V lost 5 bases and J lost 2, with 10 bases in between. Per germline, CDR1 SQVTM and CDR2 ANQGSEA. The CDR3 region has the DNA TGCAGCGTTTTGGACGGGACCTACGAGCAGTACTTC. Protein product: CSVLDGTYEQYF.

The chain couples TRBV9 to TRBJ2-7, with D uncertain. The CDR3 runs to 14 residues. With 0 bases removed from V and 0 bases from J, the gap between germline ends came to 7 bases. CDR1 is SGDLS and CDR2 is YYNGEE in the germline V gene. The CDR3, as DNA: TGTGCCAGCAGCGTAGATGTTAACTCCTACGAGCAGTACTTC. This gives the protein CASSVDVNSYEQYF.

Notes on this clone: The identical CDR3 is also encoded by other nucleotide sequences in the sample. The chain combines TRBV29-1 with TRBJ2-7; a possible D gene is TRBD1 (5 bases). Trimming cost V 7 bases and J 4 bases, with 17 bases left between them. The V gene's germline CDR1 is SQVTM and CDR2 ANQGSEA. CDR3 size: 13 residues. The CDR3 loop reads CSALGQGEYEQYF. In nucleotides, the CDR3 is TGCAGCGCGCTTGGGCAGGGCGAGTACGAGCAGTACTTC.

This rearrangement joins TRBV7-8 to TRBJ1-1; D is undetermined. V lost 4 bases, J lost 9 bases, and 15 bases lay in between. This CDR3 contains 13 residues. CDR1 is SGHVS, CDR2 FQNEAQ, per germline. The CDR3 DNA follows: TGTGCCAGCAGCTGGGGAGGGAAAACCAAAGCTTTCTTT. As protein: CASSWGGKTKAFF.

This sequence joins TRBV6-5 and TRBJ1-1; D unresolved. Germline CDR1 is MNHEY and CDR2 is SVGAGI. Trimming shortened V by 0 bases and J by 1 base, and 9 bases separated the two germline ends. The CDR3 has 15 residues. In nucleotides, the CDR3 is TGTGCCAGCAGTTACTCCCGGGAAGCGAACACTGAAGCTTTCTTT. Translating it yields CASSYSREANTEAFF.

J is TRBJ2-1 and V is TRBV18; 9 nucleotides agree with TRBD1. The germline gives CDR1 KGHSH, CDR2 LQKENI. The CDR3 loop spans 17 amino acids. V was clipped by 3 bases and J by 8 bases; unmatched bases: 14. In DNA form, the CDR3 reads TGTGCCAGCTCACCTAAAGCCGGGACAGGGACGATCTATGAGCAGTTCTTC. It codes for CASSPKAGTGTIYEQFF.

This clone has more than one count but fewer than ten. The V gene is TRBV4-3, the J gene TRBJ2-1; D is perhaps TRBD1 (5 bases). The length of the CDR3 is 16 residues. Trimming removed 0 bases at V and 3 bases at J, with 12 bases between. Germline lookup yields CDR1 LGHNA and CDR2 YSLEER. This chain's CDR3 is CASSQDKTVGYNEQFF. CDR3 DNA: TGCGCCAGCAGCCAAGATAAGACAGTGGGCTACAATGAGCAGTTCTTC.

The genes are TRBV25-1 and TRBJ2-3; D gene unclear. Germline V gene lookup returns CDR1 MGHDK and CDR2 SYGVNS. CDR3 length equals 14 residues. Trimming shortened V by 5 bases and J by 1 base, and 10 bases separated the two germline ends. CDR3 coding DNA: TGTGCCAGCAGTAAGCCTCTCGGCACAGATACGCAGTATTTT. Translating gives CASSKPLGTDTQYF. The full variable domain, with the rest looked up from reference TRBV25-1 and TRBJ2-3, is EADIYQTPRYLVIGTGKKITLECSQTMGHDKMYWYQQDPGMELHLIHYSYGVNSTEKGDLSSESTVSRIRTEHFPLTLESARPSHTSQYLCASSKPLGTDTQYFGPGTRLTVL.

This clone came up a few times. The V and J genes are TRBV15 and TRBJ2-7; 7 bases are a match to TRBD2. The germline gives CDR1 LNHNV, CDR2 YYDKDF (reference sequence). This CDR3 has 15 amino acids. Trimming took 5 bases from V and 4 from J; bases not matched to a gene: 11. The CDR3, as DNA: TGTGCCACCAGCTCTCCAGGGCGGCGGGAGTACGAGCAGTACTTC. Translation: CATSSPGRREYEQYF.

The chain employs TRBV18 and TRBJ1-2; 8 nucleotides align to TRBD1. The CDR3 loop spans 15 amino acids. CDR1 is KGHSH and CDR2 is LQKENI in the germline V gene. V was pared by 2 bases and J by 4 bases, with 6 bases of the junction left unmatched. The CDR3 loop is CASSPETGAGYGYTF. The CDR3 nucleotides read TGTGCCAGCTCACCAGAGACAGGGGCCGGCTATGGCTACACCTTC.

The chain employs TRBV28 and TRBJ2-3, with unresolved D. This CDR3 has 15 residues. CDR1 is MDHEN, CDR2 SYDVKM, per germline. Trimming pared 4 bases from V and 1 base from J, leaving 12 bases between. The CDR3 DNA reads TGTGCCAGCAGTTCTCCTTGGAGCCGCACAGATACGCAGTATTTT. As protein: CASSSPWSRTDTQYF.

This clone was seen more than once but under ten times. In nucleotides, the CDR3 is TGTGCCAGCAGGACATCAGGGCATGGCTACACCTTC. This codes for CASRTSGHGYTF. J is TRBJ1-2 and V is TRBV5-4; D might be TRBD1 (5 bases). The germline V gene has CDR1 SGHNT and CDR2 YYREEE (reference sequence). The V end was cut by 5 bases, the J end by 6 bases, with 11 bases between. The CDR3 covers 12 residues.

The sample holds a few counts of this clone. In nucleotides, the CDR3 is TGTGCCAGCAGTGAAATAGCTAACTATGGCTACACCTTC. Translation: CASSEIANYGYTF. The rearrangement links TRBV2 to TRBJ1-2, with D unclear. CDR1 is SNHLY and CDR2 is FYNNEI in the germline V gene. The CDR3 covers 13 residues. V was shortened by 2 bases and J by 0 bases, with 4 bases between the two germline ends.